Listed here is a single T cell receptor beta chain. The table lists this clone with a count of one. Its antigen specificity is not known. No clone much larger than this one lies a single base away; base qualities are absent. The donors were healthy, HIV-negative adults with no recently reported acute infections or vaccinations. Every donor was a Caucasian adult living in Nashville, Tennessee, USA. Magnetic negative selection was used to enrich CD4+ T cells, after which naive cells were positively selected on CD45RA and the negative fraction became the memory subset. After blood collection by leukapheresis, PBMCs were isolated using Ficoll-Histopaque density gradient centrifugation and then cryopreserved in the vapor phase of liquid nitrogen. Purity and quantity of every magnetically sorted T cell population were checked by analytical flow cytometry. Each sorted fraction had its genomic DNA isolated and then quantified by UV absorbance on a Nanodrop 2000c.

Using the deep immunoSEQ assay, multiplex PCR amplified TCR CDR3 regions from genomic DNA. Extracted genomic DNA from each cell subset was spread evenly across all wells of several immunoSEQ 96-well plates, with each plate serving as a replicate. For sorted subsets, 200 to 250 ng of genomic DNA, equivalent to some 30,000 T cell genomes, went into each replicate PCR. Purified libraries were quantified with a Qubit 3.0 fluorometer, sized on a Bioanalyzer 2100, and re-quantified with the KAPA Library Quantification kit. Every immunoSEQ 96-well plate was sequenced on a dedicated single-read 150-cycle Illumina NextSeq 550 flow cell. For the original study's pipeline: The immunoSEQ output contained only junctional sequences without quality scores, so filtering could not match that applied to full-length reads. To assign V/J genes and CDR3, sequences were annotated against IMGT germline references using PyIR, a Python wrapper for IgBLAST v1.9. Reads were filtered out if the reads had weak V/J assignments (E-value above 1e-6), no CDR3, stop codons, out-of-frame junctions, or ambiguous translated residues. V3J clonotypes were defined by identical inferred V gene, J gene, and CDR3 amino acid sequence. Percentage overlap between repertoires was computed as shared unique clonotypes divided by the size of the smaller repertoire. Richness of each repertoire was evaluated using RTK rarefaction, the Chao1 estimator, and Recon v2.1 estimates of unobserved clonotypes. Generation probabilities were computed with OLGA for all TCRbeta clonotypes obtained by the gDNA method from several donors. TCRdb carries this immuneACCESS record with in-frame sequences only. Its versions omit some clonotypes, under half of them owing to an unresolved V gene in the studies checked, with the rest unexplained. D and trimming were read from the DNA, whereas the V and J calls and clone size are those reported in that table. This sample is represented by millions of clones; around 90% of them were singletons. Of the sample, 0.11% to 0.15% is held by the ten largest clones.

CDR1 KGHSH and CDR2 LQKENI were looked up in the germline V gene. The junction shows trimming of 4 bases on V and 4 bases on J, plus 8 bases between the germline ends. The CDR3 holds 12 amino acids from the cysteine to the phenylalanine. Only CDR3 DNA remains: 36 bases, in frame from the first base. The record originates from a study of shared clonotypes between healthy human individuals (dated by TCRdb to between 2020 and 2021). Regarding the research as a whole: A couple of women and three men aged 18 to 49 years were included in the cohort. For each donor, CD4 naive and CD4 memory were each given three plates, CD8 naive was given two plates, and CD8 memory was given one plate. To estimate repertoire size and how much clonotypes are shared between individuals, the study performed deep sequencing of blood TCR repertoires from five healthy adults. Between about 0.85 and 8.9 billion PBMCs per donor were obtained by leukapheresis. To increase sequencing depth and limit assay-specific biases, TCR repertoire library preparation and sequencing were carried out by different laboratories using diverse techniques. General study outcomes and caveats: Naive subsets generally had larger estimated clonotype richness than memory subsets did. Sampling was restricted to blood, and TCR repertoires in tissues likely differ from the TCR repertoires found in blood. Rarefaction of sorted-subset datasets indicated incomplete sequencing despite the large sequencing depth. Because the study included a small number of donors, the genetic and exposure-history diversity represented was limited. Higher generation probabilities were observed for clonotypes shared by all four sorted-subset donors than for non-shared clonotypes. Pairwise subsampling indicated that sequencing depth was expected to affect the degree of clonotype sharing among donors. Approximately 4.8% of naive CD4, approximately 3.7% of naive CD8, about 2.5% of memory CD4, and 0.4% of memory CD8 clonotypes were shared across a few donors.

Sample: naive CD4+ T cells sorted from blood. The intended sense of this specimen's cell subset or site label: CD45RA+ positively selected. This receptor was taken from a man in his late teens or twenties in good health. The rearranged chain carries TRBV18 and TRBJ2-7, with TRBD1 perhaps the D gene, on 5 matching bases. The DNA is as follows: TGTGCCAGCTCACACGACAGATACGAGCAGTACTTC. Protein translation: CASSHDRYEQYF.